This T cell receptor (beta chain) comes out of a study of T-cell reconstitution after alpha-beta-depleted transplantation in children. Study-wide results and caveats: A year post-transplant, T-cell counts and diversity derived mostly from newly produced T cells. Several hundred graft clones that had expanded were reportedly the source of alpha-beta T cells about two months after transplant. The high TCRbeta diversity at day 60 in some patients came from surviving recipient T cells and thymic progenitors.

Trimming stripped 5 bases from V and 4 bases from J, with 9 bases between. The CDR3 runs to 11 residues. CDR1 SQVTM and CDR2 ANQGSEA come from the germline V gene. This clonotype was seen a few times. Its specificity is unknown. A TCRbeta library incorporating unique molecular identifiers was prepared. MiXCR was run by TCRdb on the PCR reads, yielding one entry per CDR3 protein. The table includes about a million distinct CDR3 sequences, around 30% detected once. Source: PBMCs, mostly from graft donor cells, taken 360 days after TCRalphabeta/CD19-depleted stem cell transplant. The J gene is TRBJ2-7, the V gene TRBV29-1; D may be TRBD1 (6 bases). This clonotype originated in a boy younger than two who had a stem cell transplant for SCID, so the T cells may come from the graft donor. The CDR3: CSVFRGYEQYF. The CDR3 region has the DNA TGCAGCGTTTTCAGGGGATACGAGCAGTACTTC.